One and the same sample provided the 25 T cell receptor beta chains below, sequenced in a study of T cell responses to AZD1222 COVID-19 vaccine (dated by TCRdb to the early 2020s). The library came from the immunoSEQ multiplex PCR assay. TCRdb mirrors the immuneACCESS table, restricted to in-frame sequences. Some clones are absent from its copies; in checked studies, under half trace to an unresolved V gene, and the reason for the others is unknown. Within this sample are some 80,000 clones, with around 80% of them counted one time only. 25% to 30% of the sample belongs to the ten largest clones. The time point label for this specimen denotes: about 28 days (+/-7) after the second vaccine dose. The treatment or condition label for this specimen denotes: meningococcal conjugate vaccine given as trial control. Sequencing used peripheral blood, obtained 28 days after the second dose of the MenACWY control vaccine. All receptors derive from an adult who received the MenACWY meningococcal vaccine as a control.

J is TRBJ1-2 and V is TRBV19; D is unclear. The V end lost 4 bases, the J end lost 8 bases, and 11 bases lay between the germline ends. Germline CDR1 reads LNHDA; CDR2 reads SQIVND (reference sequence). The CDR3 contains 12 residues. As DNA, the CDR3 is TGTGCCAGTAGTAACGTTGGCTGGGGCTACACCTTC. It codes for CASSNVGWGYTF.

The V gene is TRBV28, the J gene TRBJ1-1, with unresolved D. V was clipped by 5 bases and J by 8 bases, with 9 bases between them. The CDR3 loop spans 11 amino acids. Germline CDR1 and CDR2: MDHEN and SYDVKM. The CDR3 loop is CASSTAVEAFF. DNA for the CDR3: TGTGCCAGCAGTACCGCTGTGGAAGCTTTCTTT.

The chain couples TRBV2 to TRBJ1-5; D is possibly TRBD1 (5 bases). The CDR3 runs to 15 residues. Germline CDR1 reads SNHLY; CDR2 reads FYNNEI. The germline V and J ends were trimmed by 5 bases and 1 base, with 12 bases remaining between them. This CDR3 reads CASSRRGNSNQPQHF. CDR3 sequence (DNA): TGTGCCAGCAGTAGGAGGGGAAACAGCAATCAGCCCCAGCATTTT.

V and J are TRBV5-5 and TRBJ2-3, with a possible D match to TRBD2 (5 bases). Trimming stripped 7 bases from V and 0 bases from J, with 12 bases between. Germline V gene data show CDR1 as SGHKS and CDR2 as YYEKEE (reference sequence). The CDR3 runs 14 residues. The CDR3 DNA reads TGTGCCAGCGGCCAAGGACTGAGCACAGATACGCAGTATTTT. As protein: CASGQGLSTDTQYF.

V gene TRBV4-1 combines with J gene TRBJ2-1, with D perhaps being TRBD1 or TRBD2 (5 bases each). Germline V CDR1 and CDR2: MGHRA, YSYEKL. The CDR3 loop spans 15 amino acids. Trimming took 0 bases from V and 2 from J, leaving 8 bases between them. CDR3 in amino acids: CASSQELGPYNEQFF. In DNA, the CDR3 is TGCGCCAGCAGCCAAGAGCTGGGACCCTACAATGAGCAGTTCTTC.

V and J are TRBV20-1 and TRBJ1-6, with unresolved D. The CDR3 length is 15 residues. Trimming left V 3 bases short and J 11 bases short, with 20 bases between. The V gene's germline CDR1 is DFQATT and CDR2 SNEGSKA (reference sequence). CDR3 protein: CSASLVTMGRPPLHF. CDR3 DNA: TGCAGTGCTAGTCTTGTGACTATGGGTAGGCCACCCCTCCACTTT.

This clone rates as medium-sized. The J gene is TRBJ1-1, the V gene TRBV6-5; no definite D call. The germline CDR1 and CDR2 sequences are MNHEY and SVGAGI. This CDR3 spans 14 amino acids. The V end lost 4 bases, the J end lost 1 base, and 10 bases lay between the germline ends. CDR3 sequence: CASSLDAGNTEAFF. DNA for the CDR3: TGTGCCAGCAGTTTGGACGCCGGGAACACTGAAGCTTTCTTT.

V gene TRBV5-8 combines with J gene TRBJ1-3; D not resolved. V lost 3 bases to trimming and J lost 2 bases, with 12 bases between them. CDR1 SGHTS and CDR2 YDEGEE come from the germline V gene. The CDR3 runs 15 residues. The CDR3 DNA sequence: TGTGCCAGCAGCTCAGGTCGACGGACTGGAAACACCATATATTTT. This codes for CASSSGRRTGNTIYF.

The V call is TRBV5-1, the J call TRBJ2-2, with 9 bases lining up with TRBD1. With 4 bases clipped from V and 5 bases from J, the junction kept 9 bases outside the gene matches. The CDR3 length is 16 residues. Per germline, CDR1 SGHRS and CDR2 YFSETQ. CDR3 DNA: TGCGCCAGCAGCCCTCCGGGACAGGGCAGGACCGGGGAGCTGTTTTTT. Translation: CASSPPGQGRTGELFF.

This clone was recorded at least ten times. J is TRBJ1-2 and V is TRBV2; unclear D gene. The CDR3 consists of 14 residues. Germline CDR1 SNHLY, CDR2 FYNNEI. V was shortened by 0 bases and J by 4 bases, with 9 bases between the two germline ends. The CDR3 reads CASSEALRSYGYTF. DNA of the CDR3: TGTGCCAGCAGTGAAGCGCTTCGGAGCTATGGCTACACCTTC.

The gene calls are TRBV10-3 and TRBJ1-6, with D possibly being TRBD1 (5 bases). The V gene's germline CDR1 is ENHRY and CDR2 SYGVKD. There are 17 residues in the CDR3. Deletions cut 3 bases from V and 9 bases from J, with 21 bases between. The CDR3 sequence: CAISERLWGQGSSPLHF. The CDR3 nucleotides read TGTGCCATCAGTGAAAGACTTTGGGGCCAAGGGAGTTCACCCCTCCACTTT.

The rearrangement links TRBV5-5 to TRBJ1-1; D remains ambiguous. Trimming took 5 bases from V and 1 from J, leaving 9 bases between them. This CDR3 comprises 13 residues. Germline V gene sequence: CDR1 SGHKS, CDR2 YYEKEE (reference sequence). As DNA, the CDR3 is TGTGCCAGCAGGCCCGATGGGAACACTGAAGCTTTCTTT. Translating gives CASRPDGNTEAFF.

The chain uses TRBV12-3 or TRBV12-4 and TRBJ1-4, with D unclear. The CDR3 has 13 amino acids. The V end was cut by 5 bases, the J end by 4 bases, with 8 bases between. The CDR3 spells CASSTHINEKLFF. DNA of the CDR3: TGTGCCAGCAGTACACATATTAATGAAAAACTGTTTTTT.

CDR3 coding DNA: TGCGCCAGCAGCTCCGGACAGGGAACGAAACAAGGAAACACCATATATTTT. Its protein is CASSSGQGTKQGNTIYF. The chain employs TRBV5-1 and TRBJ1-3, with 8 bases lining up with TRBD1. Germline CDR1 is SGHRS and CDR2 is YFSETQ. Trimming removed 3 bases from V and 4 bases from J; junction bases left unmatched: 12. The CDR3 is 17 amino acids.

V gene TRBV5-1 combines with J gene TRBJ2-7, with D tentatively TRBD2 (5 bases). The CDR3 loop spans 13 amino acids. Germline V lookup: CDR1 SGHRS, CDR2 YFSETQ. V lost 0 bases and J lost 7, with 11 bases in between. The CDR3 here is CASSLGHRREQYF. The CDR3 DNA reads TGCGCCAGCAGCTTGGGACACCGGAGGGAGCAGTACTTC.

V is TRBV30 and J is TRBJ2-3, with D possibly TRBD1 on 6 matching bases. Germline V gene data show CDR1 as GTSNPN and CDR2 as SVGIG (reference sequence). This CDR3 contains 13 residues. The V end lost 5 bases, the J end lost 8 bases, and 17 bases lay between the germline ends. For the CDR3, the DNA is TGTGCCTGGCGCTTTCAGGGGCTGGTTACGCAGTATTTT. Translation gives CAWRFQGLVTQYF.

The rearrangement links TRBV29-1 to TRBJ1-1; D is possibly TRBD1 (5 bases). Trimming took off 2 bases at V and 0 bases at J, with 7 bases between the two ends. This CDR3 comprises 13 residues. Per the germline V gene, CDR1 is SQVTM and CDR2 is ANQGSEA. CDR3 sequence (DNA): TGCAGCGTTGAAAAGGGGTTGAACACTGAAGCTTTCTTT. This translates into CSVEKGLNTEAFF.

The rearrangement uses TRBV28 and TRBJ1-4; D gene uncertain. CDR3 length: 12 amino acids. The germline gives CDR1 MDHEN, CDR2 SYDVKM. V gave up 1 base and J gave up 4 bases, with 1 base separating them. The CDR3 protein is CASSLYNEKLFF. Here the CDR3 DNA reads TGTGCCAGCAGTTTATATAATGAAAAACTGTTTTTT.

The gene calls are TRBV6-6 and TRBJ1-6; unclear D gene. The ends were cut back, 2 bases at V and 6 bases at J, with 5 bases in the middle. The CDR3 has 13 residues. Germline CDR1 reads MNHNY; CDR2 reads SVGAGI (reference sequence). The CDR3 region is CASSYDGNSPLHF. DNA of the CDR3: TGTGCCAGCAGTTACGACGGTAATTCACCCCTCCACTTT.

This chain uses TRBV11-2 with TRBJ2-4; TRBD2 agrees at 7 bases. V trimming: 4 bases; J trimming: 4 bases; junction bases outside the gene matches: 4. This CDR3 has 14 residues. Germline assignment: CDR1 SGHAT and CDR2 FQNNGV. CDR3 coding DNA: TGTGCCAGCAGCTCCCGACTAGCTAAAAACATTCAGTACTTC. Amino acid sequence: CASSSRLAKNIQYF. The variable domain in full, with the rest retrieved from reference TRBV11-2 and TRBJ2-4, is EAGVAQSPRYKIIEKRQSVAFWCNPISGHATLYWYQQILGQGPKLLIQFQNNGVVDDSQLPKDRFSAERLKGVDSTLKIQPAKLEDSAVYLCASSSRLAKNIQYFGAGTRLSVL.

The chain carries TRBV30 and TRBJ1-1; D gene ambiguous. The CDR3 runs 14 residues. In germline, CDR1 is GTSNPN, CDR2 SVGIG (reference sequence). Trimming removed 0 bases from V and 1 base from J, with 9 bases in between. Here the CDR3 DNA reads TGTGCCTGGAGTGTTGGGGTAAGGAACACTGAAGCTTTCTTT. Amino acid sequence: CAWSVGVRNTEAFF.

V is TRBV15 and J is TRBJ1-6; no definite D call. The CDR3 has 14 amino acids. V lost 1 base and J lost 9, with 10 bases in between. Germline V gives CDR1 LNHNV, CDR2 YYDKDF (reference sequence). CDR3 amino acids: CATSRVMTSSPLHF. The CDR3 bases are TGTGCCACCAGCAGAGTTATGACCTCTTCACCCCTCCACTTT.

The table lists this clone with a few counts. The chain joins TRBV9 to TRBJ1-3; perhaps TRBD1 as D (5 bases). This CDR3 comprises 14 residues. Germline V gene sequence: CDR1 SGDLS, CDR2 YYNGEE. V was cut by 2 bases and J by 2 bases, with 8 bases left in between. The CDR3 DNA reads as TGTGCCAGCAGCGTCGGGGGAGCTGGAAACACCATATATTTT. This sequence encodes CASSVGGAGNTIYF.

V gene TRBV6-5 combines with J gene TRBJ2-7; TRBD1 agrees at 7 bases. The CDR3 has 15 residues. After removal of 5 bases from V and 2 bases from J, the junction contained 9 bases not matched to a gene. Germline values: CDR1 MNHEY, CDR2 SVGAGI. The CDR3 nucleotides read TGTGCCAGCAGTACCCCGTCAGGGGGTACCTACGAGCAGTACTTC. Translation: CASSTPSGGTYEQYF.

The chain uses TRBV5-1 and TRBJ1-1; 8 bases match TRBD1. CDR1 is SGHRS, CDR2 YFSETQ, per germline. The CDR3 sequence is 16 residues long. The V and J ends lost 4 bases and 1 base, in that order; junction bases with no gene match: 9. In DNA, the CDR3 is TGCGCCAGCAGCCCGAGGGACAGGACAAGGAACACTGAAGCTTTCTTT. This encodes CASSPRDRTRNTEAFF.